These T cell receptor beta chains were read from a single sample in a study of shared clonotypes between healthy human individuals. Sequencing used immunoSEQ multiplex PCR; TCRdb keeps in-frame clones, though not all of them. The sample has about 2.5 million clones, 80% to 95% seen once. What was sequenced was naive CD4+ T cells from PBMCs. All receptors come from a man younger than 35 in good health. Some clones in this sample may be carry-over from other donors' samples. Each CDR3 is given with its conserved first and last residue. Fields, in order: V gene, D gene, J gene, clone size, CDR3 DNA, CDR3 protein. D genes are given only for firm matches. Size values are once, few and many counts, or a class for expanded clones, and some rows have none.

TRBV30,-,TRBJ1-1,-,TGTGCCTGGAGTCTCCCTCGGGTCCCAATGGGGGCTGAAGCTTTCTTT,CAWSLPRVPMGAEAFF
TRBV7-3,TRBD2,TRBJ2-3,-,TGTGCCAGCAGCGTCTTCGCGGGAGTGGCGGATACGCAGTATTTT,CASSVFAGVADTQYF
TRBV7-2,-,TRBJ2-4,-,TGTGCCAGCAGCTACGGGGGCGCAACCAAAAACATTCAGTACTTC,CASSYGGATKNIQYF
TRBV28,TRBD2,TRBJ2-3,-,TGTGCCAGCTTCCCTCTAGCGGGAGTATATGATACGCAGTATTTT,CASFPLAGVYDTQYF
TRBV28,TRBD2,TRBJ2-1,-,TGTGCCAGCAGTCCAACTAGCGGGGGGGCTTGGCAGTTCTTC,CASSPTSGGAWQFF
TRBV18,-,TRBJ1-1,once,TGTGCCAGCTCTCCCCTGGCAGGGACGAACACTGAAGCTTTCTTT,CASSPLAGTNTEAFF
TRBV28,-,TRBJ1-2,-,TGTGCCAGCAGTTTGAATTTTAGGGGCTATGGCTACACCTTC,CASSLNFRGYGYTF
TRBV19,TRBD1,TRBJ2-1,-,TGTGCCAGTAGTACTGGGACAGCATACAATGAGCAGTTCTTC,CASSTGTAYNEQFF
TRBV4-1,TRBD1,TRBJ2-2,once,TGCGCCAGCAGCCAAGATTACCGGGACAGGGGGCGCCGTACCGGGGAGCTGTTTTTT,CASSQDYRDRGRRTGELFF
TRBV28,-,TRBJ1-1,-,TGTGCCAGCAGTTTCATGGGGGTTAGGGGGAGAAGTGAAGCTTTCTTT,CASSFMGVRGRSEAFF